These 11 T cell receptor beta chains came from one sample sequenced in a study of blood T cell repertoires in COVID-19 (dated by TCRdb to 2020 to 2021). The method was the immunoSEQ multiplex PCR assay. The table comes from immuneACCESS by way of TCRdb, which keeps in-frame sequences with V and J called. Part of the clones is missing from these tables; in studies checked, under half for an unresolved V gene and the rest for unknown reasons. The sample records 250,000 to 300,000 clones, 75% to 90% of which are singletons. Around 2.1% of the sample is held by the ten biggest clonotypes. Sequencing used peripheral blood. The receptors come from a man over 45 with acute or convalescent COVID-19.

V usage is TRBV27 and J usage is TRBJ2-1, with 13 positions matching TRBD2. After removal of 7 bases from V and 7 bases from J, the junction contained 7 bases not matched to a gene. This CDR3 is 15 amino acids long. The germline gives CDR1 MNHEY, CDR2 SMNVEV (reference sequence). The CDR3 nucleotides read TGTGCCAGCACCAAACTAGCGGGGGGGCAAAATGAGCAGTTCTTC. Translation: CASTKLAGGQNEQFF.

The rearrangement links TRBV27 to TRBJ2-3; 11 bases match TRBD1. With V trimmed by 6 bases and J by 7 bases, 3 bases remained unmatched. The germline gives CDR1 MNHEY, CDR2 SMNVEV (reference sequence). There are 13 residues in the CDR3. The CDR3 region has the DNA TGTGCCAGCAGAAGGACAGGGGGCTATACGCAGTATTTT. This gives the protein CASRRTGGYTQYF.

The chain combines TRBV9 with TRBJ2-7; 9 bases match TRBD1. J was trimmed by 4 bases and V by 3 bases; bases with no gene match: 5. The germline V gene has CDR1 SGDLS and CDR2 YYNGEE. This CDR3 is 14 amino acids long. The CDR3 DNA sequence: TGTGCCAGCAGCGCCGGGACAGGGTTATACGAGCAGTACTTC. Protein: CASSAGTGLYEQYF.

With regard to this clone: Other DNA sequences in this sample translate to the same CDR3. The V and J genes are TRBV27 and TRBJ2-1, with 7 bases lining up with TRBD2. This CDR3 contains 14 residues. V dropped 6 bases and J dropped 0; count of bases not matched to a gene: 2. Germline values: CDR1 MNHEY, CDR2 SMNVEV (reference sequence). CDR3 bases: TGTGCCAGCAGAGGCGGGGGCTCCTACAATGAGCAGTTCTTC. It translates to CASRGGGSYNEQFF.

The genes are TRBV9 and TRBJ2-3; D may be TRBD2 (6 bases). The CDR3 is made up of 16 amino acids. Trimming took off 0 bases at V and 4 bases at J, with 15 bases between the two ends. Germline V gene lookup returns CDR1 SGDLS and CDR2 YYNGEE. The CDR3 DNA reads TGTGCCAGCAGCGTAGATCTTTGGGGACTCTCAGATACGCAGTATTTT. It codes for CASSVDLWGLSDTQYF.

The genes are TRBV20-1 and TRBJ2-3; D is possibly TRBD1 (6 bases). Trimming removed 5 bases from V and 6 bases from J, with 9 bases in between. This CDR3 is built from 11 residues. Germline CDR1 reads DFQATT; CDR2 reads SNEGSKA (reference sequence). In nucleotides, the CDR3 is TGCAGTGCTCTGAGGGGGGATACGCAGTATTTT. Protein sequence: CSALRGDTQYF.

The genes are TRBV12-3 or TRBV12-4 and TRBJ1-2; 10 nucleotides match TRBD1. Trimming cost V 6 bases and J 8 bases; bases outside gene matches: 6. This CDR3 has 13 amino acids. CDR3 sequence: CASSRDRGWGYTF. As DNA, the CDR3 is TGTGCCAGCAGCCGGGACAGGGGCTGGGGCTACACCTTC.

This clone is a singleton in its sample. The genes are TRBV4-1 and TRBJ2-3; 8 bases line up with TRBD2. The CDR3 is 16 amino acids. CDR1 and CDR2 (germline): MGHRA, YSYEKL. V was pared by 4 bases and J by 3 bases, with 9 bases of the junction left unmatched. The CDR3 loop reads CASSPREGGGTDTQYF. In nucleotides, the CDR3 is TGCGCCAGCAGCCCCCGGGAGGGGGGAGGGACAGATACGCAGTATTTT.

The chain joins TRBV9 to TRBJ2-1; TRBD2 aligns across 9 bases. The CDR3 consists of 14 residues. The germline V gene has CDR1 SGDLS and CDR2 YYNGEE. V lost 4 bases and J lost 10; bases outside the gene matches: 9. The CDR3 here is CASSPRHSGGEQFF. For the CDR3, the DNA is TGTGCCAGCAGCCCCCGACATAGCGGGGGAGAGCAGTTCTTC. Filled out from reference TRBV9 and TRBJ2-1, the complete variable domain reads DSGVTQTPKHLITATGQRVTLRCSPRSGDLSVYWYQQSLDQGLQFLIQYYNGEERAKGNILERFSAQQFPDLHSELNLSSLELGDSALYFCASSPRHSGGEQFFGPGTRLTVL.

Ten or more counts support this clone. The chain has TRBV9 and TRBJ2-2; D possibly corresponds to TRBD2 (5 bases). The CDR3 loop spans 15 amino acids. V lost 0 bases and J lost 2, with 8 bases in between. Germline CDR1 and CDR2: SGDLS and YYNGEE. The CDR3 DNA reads TGTGCCAGCAGCGTAGGGACTCTTAACACCGGGGAGCTGTTTTTT. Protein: CASSVGTLNTGELFF.

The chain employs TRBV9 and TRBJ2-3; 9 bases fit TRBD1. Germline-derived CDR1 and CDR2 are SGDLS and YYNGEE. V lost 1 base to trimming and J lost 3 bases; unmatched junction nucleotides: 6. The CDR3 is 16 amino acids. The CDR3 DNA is TGTGCCAGCAGCGTATCCGGGACAGGGACGACAGATACGCAGTATTTT. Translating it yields CASSVSGTGTTDTQYF.